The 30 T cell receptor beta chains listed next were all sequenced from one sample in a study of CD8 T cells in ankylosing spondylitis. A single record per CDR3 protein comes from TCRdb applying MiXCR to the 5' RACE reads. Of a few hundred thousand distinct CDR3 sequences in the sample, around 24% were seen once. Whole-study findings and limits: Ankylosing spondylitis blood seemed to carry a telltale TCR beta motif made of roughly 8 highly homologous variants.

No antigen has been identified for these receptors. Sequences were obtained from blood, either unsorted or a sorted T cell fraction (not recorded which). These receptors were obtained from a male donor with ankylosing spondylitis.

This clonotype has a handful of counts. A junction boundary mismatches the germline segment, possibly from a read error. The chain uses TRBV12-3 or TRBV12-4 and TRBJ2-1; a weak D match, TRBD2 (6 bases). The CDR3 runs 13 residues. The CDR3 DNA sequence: TGTGCCAGCAGTCTAGCGCTCTACAATGAGCAGTTCTTC. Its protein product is CASSLALYNEQFF.

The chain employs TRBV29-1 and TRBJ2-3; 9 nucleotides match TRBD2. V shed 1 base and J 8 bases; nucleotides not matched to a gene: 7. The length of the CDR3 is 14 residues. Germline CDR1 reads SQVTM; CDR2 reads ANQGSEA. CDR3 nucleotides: TGCAGCGTTGAAGGTCCTAGCGGGGAGGTTACGCAGTATTTT. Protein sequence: CSVEGPSGEVTQYF.

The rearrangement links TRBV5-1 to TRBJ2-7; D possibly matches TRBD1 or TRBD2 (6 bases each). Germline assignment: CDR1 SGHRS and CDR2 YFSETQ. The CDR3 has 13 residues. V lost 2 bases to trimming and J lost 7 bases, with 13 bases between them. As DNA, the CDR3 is TGCGCCAGCAGCTTCGAGGGGGAGGTGGAGCAGTACTTC. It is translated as CASSFEGEVEQYF.

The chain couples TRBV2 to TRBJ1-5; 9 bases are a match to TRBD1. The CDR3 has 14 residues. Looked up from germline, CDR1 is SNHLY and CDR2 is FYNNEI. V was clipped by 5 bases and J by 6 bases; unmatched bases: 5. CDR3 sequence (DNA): TGTGCCAGCAGTACAGGGGGCCCGGGTCAGCCCCAGCATTTT. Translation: CASSTGGPGQPQHF. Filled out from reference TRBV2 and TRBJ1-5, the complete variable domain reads EPEVTQTPSHQVTQMGQEVILRCVPISNHLYFYWYRQILGQKVEFLVSFYNNEISEKSEIFDDQFSVERPDGSNFTLKIRSTKLEDSAMYFCASSTGGPGQPQHFGDGTRLSIL.

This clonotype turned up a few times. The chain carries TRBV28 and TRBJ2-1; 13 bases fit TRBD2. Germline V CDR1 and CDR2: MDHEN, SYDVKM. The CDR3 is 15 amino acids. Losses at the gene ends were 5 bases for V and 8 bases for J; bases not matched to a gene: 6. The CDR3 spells CASSPGLAGADEQFF. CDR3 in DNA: TGTGCCAGCAGTCCCGGACTAGCGGGAGCTGATGAGCAGTTCTTC.

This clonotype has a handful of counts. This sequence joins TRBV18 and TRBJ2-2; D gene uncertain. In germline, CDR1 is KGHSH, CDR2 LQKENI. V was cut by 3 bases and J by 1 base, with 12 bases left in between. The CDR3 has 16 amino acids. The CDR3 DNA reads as TGTGCCAGCTCACCGGAATTACCAAGGAACACCGGGGAGCTGTTTTTT. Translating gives CASSPELPRNTGELFF.

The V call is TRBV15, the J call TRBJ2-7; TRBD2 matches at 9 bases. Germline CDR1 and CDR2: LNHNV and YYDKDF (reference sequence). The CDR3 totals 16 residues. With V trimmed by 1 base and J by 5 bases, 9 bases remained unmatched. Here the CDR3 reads CATSRAGLAGRDEQYF. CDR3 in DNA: TGTGCCACCAGCAGAGCCGGCCTAGCGGGAAGGGACGAGCAGTACTTC. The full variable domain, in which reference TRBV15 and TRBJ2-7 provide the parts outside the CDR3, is DAMVIQNPRYQVTQFGKPVTLSCSQTLNHNVMYWYQQKSSQAPKLLFHYYDKDFNNEADTPDNFQSRRPNTSFCFLDIRSPGLGDTAMYLCATSRAGLAGRDEQYFGPGTRLTVT.

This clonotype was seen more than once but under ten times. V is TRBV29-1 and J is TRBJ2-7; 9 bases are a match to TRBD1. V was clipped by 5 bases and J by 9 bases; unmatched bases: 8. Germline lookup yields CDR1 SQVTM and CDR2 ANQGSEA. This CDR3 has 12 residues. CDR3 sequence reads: CSVRTGVMGQYF. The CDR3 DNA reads TGCAGCGTTCGGACAGGGGTAATGGGGCAGTACTTC.

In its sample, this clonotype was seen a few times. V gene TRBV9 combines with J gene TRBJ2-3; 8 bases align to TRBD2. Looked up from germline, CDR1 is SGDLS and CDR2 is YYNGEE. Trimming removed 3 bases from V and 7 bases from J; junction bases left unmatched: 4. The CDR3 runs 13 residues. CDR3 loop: CASSAPGGYTQYF. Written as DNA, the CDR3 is TGTGCCAGCAGCGCCCCGGGGGGGTATACGCAGTATTTT.

The CDR3 is CASSYATWEKLFF. CDR3 nucleotides: TGTGCCAGCAGTTACGCTACATGGGAAAAACTGTTTTTT. The chain couples TRBV6-2 or TRBV6-3 to TRBJ1-4; D ambiguous. Germline loops: CDR1 MNHEY, CDR2 SVGEGT. The CDR3 length is 13 residues. Deletions cut 2 bases from V and 8 bases from J, with 9 bases between.

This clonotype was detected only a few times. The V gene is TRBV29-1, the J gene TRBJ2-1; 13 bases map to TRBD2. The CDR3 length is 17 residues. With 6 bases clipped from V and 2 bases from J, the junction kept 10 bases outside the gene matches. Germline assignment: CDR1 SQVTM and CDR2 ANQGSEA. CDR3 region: CSVDGTSGIFPYNEQFF. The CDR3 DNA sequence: TGCAGCGTAGACGGGACTAGCGGGATCTTCCCCTACAATGAGCAGTTCTTC.

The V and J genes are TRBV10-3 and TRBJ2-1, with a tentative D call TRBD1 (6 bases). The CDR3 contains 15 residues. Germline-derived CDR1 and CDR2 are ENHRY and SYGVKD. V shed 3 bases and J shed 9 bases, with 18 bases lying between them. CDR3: CAISDPGAPGSEQFF. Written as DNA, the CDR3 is TGTGCCATCAGTGACCCAGGGGCCCCAGGGAGTGAGCAGTTCTTC.

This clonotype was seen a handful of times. The CDR3 coding sequence is TGCGCCAGCAGCTTGTGGCCCACAGGTATTAACAATGAGCAGTTCTTC. This gives the protein CASSLWPTGINNEQFF. The gene calls are TRBV5-1 and TRBJ2-1; perhaps TRBD1 as D (5 bases). The CDR3 has 16 residues. V was cut by 1 base and J by 5 bases, with 16 bases left in between. CDR1 is SGHRS and CDR2 is YFSETQ in the germline V gene. The full variable domain, in which reference TRBV5-1 and TRBJ2-1 provide the parts outside the CDR3, is KAGVTQTPRYLIKTRGQQVTLSCSPISGHRSVSWYQQTPGQGLQFLFEYFSETQRNKGNFPGRFSGRQFSNSRSEMNVSTLELGDSALYLCASSLWPTGINNEQFFGPGTRLTVL.

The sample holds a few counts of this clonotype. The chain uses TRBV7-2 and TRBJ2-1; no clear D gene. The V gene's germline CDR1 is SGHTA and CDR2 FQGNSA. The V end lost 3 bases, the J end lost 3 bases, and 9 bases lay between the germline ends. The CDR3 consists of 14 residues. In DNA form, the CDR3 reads TGTGCCAGCAGCTTCAACGCCTTCTACAATGAGCAGTTCTTC. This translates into CASSFNAFYNEQFF.

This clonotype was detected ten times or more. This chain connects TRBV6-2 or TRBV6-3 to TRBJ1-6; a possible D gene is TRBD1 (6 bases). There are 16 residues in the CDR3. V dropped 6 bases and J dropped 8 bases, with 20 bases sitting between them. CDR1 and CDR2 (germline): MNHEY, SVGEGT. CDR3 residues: CASRTTGLSLHSPLHF. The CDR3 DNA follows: TGTGCCAGCAGAACGACAGGCCTGTCTCTCCATTCACCCCTCCACTTT.

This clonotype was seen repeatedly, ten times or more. The CDR3: CASSLEQNTGELFF. The CDR3 nucleotides read TGCGCCAGCAGCTTGGAACAGAACACCGGGGAGCTGTTTTTT. J is TRBJ2-2 and V is TRBV5-1; D not resolved. With 0 bases removed from V and 1 base from J, the gap between germline ends came to 4 bases. CDR3 length equals 14 residues. CDR1 is SGHRS, CDR2 YFSETQ, per germline. Full variable domain (missing parts from reference TRBV5-1 and TRBJ2-2): KAGVTQTPRYLIKTRGQQVTLSCSPISGHRSVSWYQQTPGQGLQFLFEYFSETQRNKGNFPGRFSGRQFSNSRSEMNVSTLELGDSALYLCASSLEQNTGELFFGEGSRLTVL.

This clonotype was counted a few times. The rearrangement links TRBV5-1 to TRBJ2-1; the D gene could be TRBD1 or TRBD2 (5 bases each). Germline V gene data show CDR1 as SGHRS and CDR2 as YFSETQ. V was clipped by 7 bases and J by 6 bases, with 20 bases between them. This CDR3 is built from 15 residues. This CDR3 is CASVLRGVRGNEQFF. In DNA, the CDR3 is TGCGCCAGCGTCCTGAGAGGGGTTCGGGGCAATGAGCAGTTCTTC.

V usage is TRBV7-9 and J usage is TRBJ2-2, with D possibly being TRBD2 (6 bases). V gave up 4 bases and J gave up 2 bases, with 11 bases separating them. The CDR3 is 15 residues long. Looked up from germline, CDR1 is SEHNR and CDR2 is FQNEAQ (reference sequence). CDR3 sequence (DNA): TGTGCCAGCAGCTCCCTAGCGACCAACACCGGGGAGCTGTTTTTT. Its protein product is CASSSLATNTGELFF. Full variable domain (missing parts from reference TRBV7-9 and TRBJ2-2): DTGVSQNPRHKITKRGQNVTFRCDPISEHNRLYWYRQTLGQGPEFLTYFQNEAQLEKSRLLSDRFSAERPKGSFSTLEIQRTEQGDSAMYLCASSSLATNTGELFFGEGSRLTVL.

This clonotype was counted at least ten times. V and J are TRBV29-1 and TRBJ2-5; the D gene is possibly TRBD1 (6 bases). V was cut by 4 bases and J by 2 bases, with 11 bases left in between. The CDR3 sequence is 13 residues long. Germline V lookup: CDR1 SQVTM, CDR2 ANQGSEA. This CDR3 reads CSVVDSKQETQYF. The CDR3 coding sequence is TGCAGCGTTGTGGACAGCAAACAAGAGACCCAGTACTTC.

In DNA, the CDR3 is TGCAGCGTTGAGGACAGTCTTACCTACGAGCAGTACTTC. Residues: CSVEDSLTYEQYF. The chain employs TRBV29-1 and TRBJ2-7; tentatively, D is TRBD1 (6 bases). Per the germline V gene, CDR1 is SQVTM and CDR2 is ANQGSEA. Between the trimmed V and J ends, which lost 3 bases and 2 bases, there was a span of 11 bases. The CDR3 is made up of 13 amino acids.

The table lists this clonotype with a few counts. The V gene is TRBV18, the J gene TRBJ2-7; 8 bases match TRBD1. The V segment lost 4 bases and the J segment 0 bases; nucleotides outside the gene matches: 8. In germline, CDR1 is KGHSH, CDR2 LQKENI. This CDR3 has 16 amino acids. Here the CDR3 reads CASSQRRGRSSYEQYF. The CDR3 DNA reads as TGTGCCAGCTCACAACGCAGGGGGCGAAGCTCCTACGAGCAGTACTTC. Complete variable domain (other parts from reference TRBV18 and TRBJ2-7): NAGVMQNPRHLVRRRGQEARLRCSPMKGHSHVYWYRQLPEEGLKFMVYLQKENIIDESGMPKERFSAEFPKEGPSILRIQQVVRGDSAAYFCASSQRRGRSSYEQYFGPGTRLTVT.

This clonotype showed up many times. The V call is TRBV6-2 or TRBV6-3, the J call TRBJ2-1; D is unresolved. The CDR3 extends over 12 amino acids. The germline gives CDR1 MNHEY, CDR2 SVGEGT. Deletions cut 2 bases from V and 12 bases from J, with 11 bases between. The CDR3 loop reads CASSYAHFGQFF. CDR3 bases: TGTGCCAGCAGTTACGCCCATTTCGGGCAGTTCTTC.

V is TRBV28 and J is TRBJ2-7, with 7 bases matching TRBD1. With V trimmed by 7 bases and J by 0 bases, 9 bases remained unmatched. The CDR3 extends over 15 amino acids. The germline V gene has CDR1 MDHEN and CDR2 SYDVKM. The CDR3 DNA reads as TGTGCCAGCAACAGACCGGGACAGACCTCCTACGAGCAGTACTTC. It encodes CASNRPGQTSYEQYF.

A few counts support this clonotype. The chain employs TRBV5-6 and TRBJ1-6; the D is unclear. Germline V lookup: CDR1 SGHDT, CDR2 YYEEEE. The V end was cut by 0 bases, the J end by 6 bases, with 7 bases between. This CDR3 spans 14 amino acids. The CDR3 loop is CASSLDQANSPLHF. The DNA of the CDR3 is TGTGCCAGCAGCTTGGACCAGGCTAATTCACCCCTCCACTTT.

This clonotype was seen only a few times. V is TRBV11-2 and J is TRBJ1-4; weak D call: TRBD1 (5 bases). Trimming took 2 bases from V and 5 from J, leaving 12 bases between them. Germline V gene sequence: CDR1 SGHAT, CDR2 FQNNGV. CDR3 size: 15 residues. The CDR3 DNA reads TGTGCCAGCAGCTTATATAGACAGTTAAATGAAAAACTGTTTTTT. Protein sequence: CASSLYRQLNEKLFF.

The CDR3 coding sequence is TGTGCCAGTATGAGGCATAGTGGGACAGGGCCATACAATGAGCAGTTCTTC. Translation gives CASMRHSGTGPYNEQFF. This rearrangement joins TRBV19 to TRBJ2-1, with 9 bases aligning to TRBD1. The J segment lost 4 bases and the V segment lost 7 bases, leaving 14 bases of the junction unmatched. Germline loops: CDR1 LNHDA, CDR2 SQIVND (reference sequence). This CDR3 spans 17 amino acids. Full variable domain (outside the CDR3, taken from reference TRBV19 and TRBJ2-1): DGGITQSPKYLFRKEGQNVTLSCEQNLNHDAMYWYRQDPGQGLRLIYYSQIVNDFQKGDIAEGYSVSREKKESFPLTVTSAQKNPTAFYLCASMRHSGTGPYNEQFFGPGTRLTVL.

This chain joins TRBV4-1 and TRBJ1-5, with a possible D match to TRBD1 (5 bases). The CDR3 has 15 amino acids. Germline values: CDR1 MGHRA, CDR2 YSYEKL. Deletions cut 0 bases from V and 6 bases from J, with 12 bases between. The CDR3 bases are TGCGCCAGCAGCCAAGATTGGGGGACGGGTCAGCCCCAGCATTTT. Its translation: CASSQDWGTGQPQHF.

The CDR3 loop is CSARDRIVSDTQYF. The CDR3 DNA reads as TGCAGTGCTAGAGATAGGATAGTTTCAGATACGCAGTATTTT. The chain has TRBV20-1 and TRBJ2-3; no clear D. This CDR3 has 14 residues. Between the trimmed V and J ends, which lost 0 bases and 4 bases, there was a span of 11 bases. Germline V CDR1 and CDR2: DFQATT, SNEGSKA (reference sequence).

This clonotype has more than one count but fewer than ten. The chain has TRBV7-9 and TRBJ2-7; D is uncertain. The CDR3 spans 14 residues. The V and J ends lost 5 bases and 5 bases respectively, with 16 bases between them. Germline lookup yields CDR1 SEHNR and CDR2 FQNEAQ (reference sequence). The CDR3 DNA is TGTGCCAGCAGCCGAGACGGATCATCCAACGAGCAGTACTTC. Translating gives CASSRDGSSNEQYF.

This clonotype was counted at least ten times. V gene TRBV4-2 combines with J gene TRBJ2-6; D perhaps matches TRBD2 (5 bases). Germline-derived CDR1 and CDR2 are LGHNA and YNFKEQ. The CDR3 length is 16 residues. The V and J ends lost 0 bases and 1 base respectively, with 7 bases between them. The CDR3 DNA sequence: TGTGCCAGCAGCCAAGATCGGGGTTCTGGGGCCAACGTCCTGACTTTC. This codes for CASSQDRGSGANVLTF.